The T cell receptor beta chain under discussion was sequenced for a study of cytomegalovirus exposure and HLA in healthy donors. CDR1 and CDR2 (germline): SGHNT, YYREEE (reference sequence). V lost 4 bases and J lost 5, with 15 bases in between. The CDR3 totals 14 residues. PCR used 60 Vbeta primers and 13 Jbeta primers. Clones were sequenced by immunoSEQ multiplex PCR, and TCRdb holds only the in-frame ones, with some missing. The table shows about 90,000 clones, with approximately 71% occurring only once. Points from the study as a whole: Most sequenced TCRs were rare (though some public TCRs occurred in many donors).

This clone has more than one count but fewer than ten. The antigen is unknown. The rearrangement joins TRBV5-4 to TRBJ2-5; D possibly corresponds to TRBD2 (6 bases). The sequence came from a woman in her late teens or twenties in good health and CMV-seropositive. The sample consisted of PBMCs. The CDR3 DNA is TGTGCCAGCAGCACGACTAGTTCCCCTGAGACCCAGTACTTC. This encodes CASSTTSSPETQYF.